Following are 14 T cell receptor beta chains from one sample sequenced in a study of T cells after yellow fever vaccination. TCRdb reanalysed the 5' RACE reads using MiXCR and keeps one entry per CDR3 protein. The sample carries fewer than 150,000 distinct CDR3 sequences, more than 6% recorded once. Material: CD4+ T cells sorted from PBMCs, obtained 5 days after the yellow fever booster vaccination. These receptor sequences come from a man aged 25-45 years who received the YFV17D yellow fever vaccine.

This clonotype was seen ten or more times. The J gene is TRBJ2-7, the V gene TRBV19; D may be TRBD2 (5 bases). CDR3 length: 15 amino acids. V gave up 3 bases and J gave up 5 bases, with 17 bases separating them. Germline CDR1 reads LNHDA; CDR2 reads SQIVND (reference sequence). CDR3 DNA: TGTGCCAGTAGTATGGCGAGCGGAGGTAAAGACGAGCAGTACTTC. Protein product: CASSMASGGKDEQYF.

This clonotype came up many times. This rearrangement joins TRBV12-3 or TRBV12-4 to TRBJ1-2; 8 nucleotides line up with TRBD1. V lost 3 bases to trimming and J lost 14 bases; unmatched junction nucleotides: 8. There are 12 residues in the CDR3. The CDR3 reads CASSFGQGPFTF. CDR3 nucleotide sequence: TGTGCCAGCAGTTTCGGACAGGGCCCGTTTACCTTC.

This clonotype was recorded many times. The chain couples TRBV15 to TRBJ2-7; D is possibly TRBD2 (5 bases). Germline V CDR1 and CDR2: LNHNV, YYDKDF (reference sequence). The CDR3 sequence is 17 residues long. Trimming took 2 bases from V and 2 from J, leaving 19 bases between them. CDR3 protein: CATSRYYLDSATYEQYF. The CDR3 nucleotides are TGTGCCACCAGCAGATACTATTTGGACTCTGCAACCTACGAGCAGTACTTC.

This clonotype was seen many times. The chain carries TRBV6-5 and TRBJ1-3; the D is unclear. The CDR3 contains 14 residues. Trimming left V 2 bases short and J 0 bases short, with 5 bases between. Germline V gene data show CDR1 as MNHEY and CDR2 as SVGAGI. DNA for the CDR3: TGTGCCAGCAGTTACGCCGTCTCTGGAAACACCATATATTTT. As protein: CASSYAVSGNTIYF.

This clonotype was detected a few times. V usage is TRBV23-1 and J usage is TRBJ2-3; no clear D. TRBV23-1 is an ORF for which the function is uncertain. The length of the CDR3 is 14 residues. Deletions cut 1 base from V and 5 bases from J, with 10 bases between. The CDR3 DNA sequence: TGCGCCAGCAGTCAATGGCGGTCCGGAGATACGCAGTATTTT. As protein: CASSQWRSGDTQYF.

This clonotype was counted many times. V and J are TRBV9 and TRBJ1-4, with a tentative D call TRBD1 (6 bases). V lost 2 bases and J 8 bases, leaving 16 bases between the germline ends. The CDR3 has 15 residues. CDR1 and CDR2 from the germline V gene are SGDLS and YYNGEE. This CDR3 is CASSVRGQVEEKLFF. CDR3 in DNA: TGTGCCAGCAGCGTCAGGGGTCAGGTTGAGGAAAAACTGTTTTTT.

This CDR3 reads CASSQGPPGQFF. The CDR3 DNA sequence: TGTGCCAGCAGCCAGGGCCCACCCGGGCAGTTCTTC. The chain combines TRBV7-2 with TRBJ2-1, with D possibly matching TRBD1 (5 bases). V lost 5 bases, J lost 12 bases, and 14 bases lay in between. This CDR3 spans 12 amino acids. Germline V gene data show CDR1 as SGHTA and CDR2 as FQGNSA.

This clonotype was seen repeatedly, ten times or more. The chain employs TRBV20-1 and TRBJ2-4; the match to TRBD1 covers 9 bases. Germline assignment: CDR1 DFQATT and CDR2 SNEGSKA (reference sequence). V shed 3 bases and J 7 bases; nucleotides not matched to a gene: 10. The CDR3 sequence is 15 residues long. CDR3 sequence reads: CSARGGQGYTNIQYF. In DNA, the CDR3 is TGCAGTGCTAGGGGAGGACAGGGGTACACGAACATTCAGTACTTC.

This clonotype has a count of ten or more. This sequence joins TRBV12-3 or TRBV12-4 and TRBJ1-4; D uncertain. The CDR3 has 13 residues. The V end was cut by 0 bases, the J end by 7 bases, with 6 bases between. The CDR3 protein is CASSLAGGEKLFF. The CDR3 nucleotides read TGTGCCAGCAGTTTAGCGGGTGGTGAAAAACTGTTTTTT.

This clonotype was recorded at least ten times. The rearrangement uses TRBV15 and TRBJ2-1; 8 bases are a match to TRBD2. The CDR3 extends over 15 amino acids. V was pared by 8 bases and J by 5 bases, with 11 bases of the junction left unmatched. Per the germline V gene, CDR1 is LNHNV and CDR2 is YYDKDF (reference sequence). For the CDR3, the DNA is TGTGCCACCGGGGTAAGCGGGAGTATGAACAATGAGCAGTTCTTC. Translated, it gives CATGVSGSMNNEQFF.

For this clonotype: The junction and the germline gene differ at one end; a read error may be behind it. V is TRBV4-3 and J is TRBJ2-4; weak D call: TRBD1 (6 bases). Germline lookup yields CDR1 LGHNA and CDR2 YSLEER. The CDR3 totals 13 residues. This CDR3 is CAISQDSGDIQDF. Here the CDR3 DNA reads TGCGCCATCAGCCAAGATTCCGGGGACATTCAGGACTTC.

There are many counts of this clonotype. The gene calls are TRBV5-1 and TRBJ2-1, with 9 bases fitting TRBD2. Germline V gene sequence: CDR1 SGHRS, CDR2 YFSETQ. V was clipped by 0 bases and J by 4 bases; unmatched bases: 5. This CDR3 comprises 16 residues. CDR3 nucleotide sequence: TGCGCCAGCAGCTTGGAAGTAGCGGGAGTATACAATGAGCAGTTCTTC. It is translated as CASSLEVAGVYNEQFF.

This clonotype came up many times. The chain links TRBV20-1 to TRBJ2-1; 10 nucleotides align to TRBD2. With V trimmed by 2 bases and J by 5 bases, 3 bases remained unmatched. Germline V gene data show CDR1 as DFQATT and CDR2 as SNEGSKA (reference sequence). The CDR3 consists of 14 residues. The CDR3 reads CSARLAGAHNEQFF. CDR3 DNA sequence: TGCAGTGCTAGACTAGCGGGAGCGCACAATGAGCAGTTCTTC.

This clonotype was recorded many times. The V call is TRBV20-1, the J call TRBJ1-5; D is undetermined. Germline V gene sequence: CDR1 DFQATT, CDR2 SNEGSKA (reference sequence). The CDR3 is made up of 15 amino acids. Trimming shortened V by 0 bases and J by 6 bases, and 15 bases separated the two germline ends. The CDR3, as DNA: TGCAGTGCTAGAGATCTGCTGGGGTTTTCTCAGCCCCAGCATTTT. Protein: CSARDLLGFSQPQHF.